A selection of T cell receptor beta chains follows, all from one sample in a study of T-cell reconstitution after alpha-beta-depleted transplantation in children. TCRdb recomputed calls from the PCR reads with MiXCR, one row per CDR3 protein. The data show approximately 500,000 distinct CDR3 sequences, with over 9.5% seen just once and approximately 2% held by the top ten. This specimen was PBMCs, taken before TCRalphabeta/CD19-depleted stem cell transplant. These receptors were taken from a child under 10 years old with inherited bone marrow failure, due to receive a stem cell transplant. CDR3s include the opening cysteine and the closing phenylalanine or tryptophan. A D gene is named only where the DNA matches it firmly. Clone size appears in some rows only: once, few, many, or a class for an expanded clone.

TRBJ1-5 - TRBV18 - CASSPSPDLAEPQHF TGTGCCAGCTCACCTTCCCCCGACTTAGCAGAGCCCCAGCATTTT
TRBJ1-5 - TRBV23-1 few CASSLLLGGKNQPQHF TGCGCCAGCAGTCTCCTTCTCGGGGGGAAGAATCAGCCCCAGCATTTT
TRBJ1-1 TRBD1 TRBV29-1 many CSVAGTVTEAFF TGCAGCGTTGCCGGGACAGTCACTGAAGCTTTCTTT
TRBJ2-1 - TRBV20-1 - CSNWDSSYNEQFF TGCAGTAACTGGGACTCCTCCTACAATGAGCAGTTCTTC
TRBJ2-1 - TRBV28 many CASNGHGYEQFF TGTGCCAGCAACGGGCACGGGTATGAGCAGTTCTTC
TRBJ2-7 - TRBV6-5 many CASSYSAGAYEQYF TGTGCCAGCAGTTACTCCGCCGGTGCCTACGAGCAGTACTTC
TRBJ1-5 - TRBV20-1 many CSARDDGNQPQHF TGCAGTGCTAGAGATGACGGGAATCAGCCCCAGCATTTT
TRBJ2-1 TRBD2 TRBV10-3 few CAISTSGGGNEQFF TGTGCCATCAGTACTAGCGGGGGGGGTAATGAGCAGTTCTTC
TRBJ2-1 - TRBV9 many CASSGGGRSYNEQFF TGTGCCAGCAGCGGAGGGGGACGGAGCTACAATGAGCAGTTCTTC
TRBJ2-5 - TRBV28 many CASSKQGEGFQETQYF TGTGCCAGCAGCAAACAGGGGGAGGGCTTCCAAGAGACCCAGTACTTC
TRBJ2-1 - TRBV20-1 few CSASRFVWAQANEQFF TGCAGTGCCTCTCGCTTCGTGTGGGCCCAGGCCAATGAGCAGTTCTTC
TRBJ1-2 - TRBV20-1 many CSAHGENYGYTF TGCAGTGCTCACGGGGAAAACTATGGCTACACCTTC
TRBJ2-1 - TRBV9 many CASSVGHNSAYNEQFF TGTGCCAGCAGCGTGGGACACAACTCGGCCTACAATGAGCAGTTCTTC
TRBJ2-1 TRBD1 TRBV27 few CASSIRQGNNEQFF TGTGCCAGCAGTATCCGACAGGGGAACAATGAGCAGTTCTTC
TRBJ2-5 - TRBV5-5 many CASSRHIRQNQETQYF TGTGCCAGCAGCCGACACATAAGGCAGAACCAAGAGACCCAGTACTTC
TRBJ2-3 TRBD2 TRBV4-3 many CASSQEASGRDTQYF TGCGCCAGCAGCCAAGAGGCTAGCGGAAGAGATACGCAGTATTTT
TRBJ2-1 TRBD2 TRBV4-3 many CASSQDDGGSGEENEQFF TGCGCCAGCAGCCAAGATGACGGGGGGAGCGGAGAAGAGAATGAGCAGTTCTTC
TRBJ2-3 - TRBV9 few CASSVAAGMVDTQYF TGTGCCAGCAGCGTAGCCGCGGGGATGGTAGATACGCAGTATTTT
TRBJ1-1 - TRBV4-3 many CASSQELGGGGAEAFF TGCGCCAGCAGCCAAGAGCTAGGCGGCGGGGGGGCTGAAGCTTTCTTT
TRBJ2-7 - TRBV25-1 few CASSENRGGHEQYF TGTGCCAGCAGTGAGAACAGGGGGGGACACGAGCAGTACTTC
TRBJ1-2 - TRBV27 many CASSSRRGGFRGYTF TGTGCCAGCAGTTCCCGCCGGGGGGGATTTAGAGGCTACACCTTC
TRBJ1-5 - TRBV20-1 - CSAGGGGEPQHF TGCAGTGCCGGAGGGGGGGGTGAGCCCCAGCATTTT
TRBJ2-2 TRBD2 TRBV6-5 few CASSYFLAGGTGELFF TGTGCCAGCAGTTACTTCCTAGCGGGAGGTACCGGGGAGCTGTTTTTT
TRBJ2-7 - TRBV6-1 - CASSEITGTYEQYF TGTGCCAGCAGTGAGATAACCGGGACATACGAGCAGTACTTC
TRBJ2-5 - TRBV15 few CATSGAEETQYF TGTGCCACCAGCGGGGCGGAGGAGACCCAGTACTTC
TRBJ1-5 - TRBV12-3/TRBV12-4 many CASSSGGEQPQHF TGTGCCAGCAGTTCGGGGGGAGAACAGCCCCAGCATTTT
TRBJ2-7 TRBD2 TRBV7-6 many CASSALAGGHEQYF TGTGCCAGCAGCGCACTAGCGGGAGGCCACGAGCAGTACTTC
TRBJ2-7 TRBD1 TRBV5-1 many CASSLDRGFHEQYF TGCGCCAGCAGCCTGGACAGGGGTTTCCACGAGCAGTACTTC
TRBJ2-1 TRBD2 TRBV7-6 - CASSISSGGEQFF TGTGCCAGCAGCATTTCTAGCGGGGGGGAGCAGTTCTTC
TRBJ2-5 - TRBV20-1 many CSASPAGVFETQYF TGCAGTGCTAGCCCGGCAGGAGTTTTTGAGACCCAGTACTTC
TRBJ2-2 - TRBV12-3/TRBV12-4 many CASSLLRRDTGELFF TGTGCCAGCAGTTTATTAAGGAGGGACACCGGGGAGCTGTTTTTT
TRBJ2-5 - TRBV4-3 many CASSPSVVQETQYF TGCGCCAGCAGCCCCTCGGTTGTGCAAGAGACCCAGTACTTC
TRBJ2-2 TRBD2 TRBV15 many CATSRDRASGSPGELFF TGTGCCACCAGCAGAGATCGGGCTAGCGGGAGTCCCGGGGAGCTGTTTTTT
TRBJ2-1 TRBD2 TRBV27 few CASSRTSGSDSYNEQFF TGTGCCAGCAGCCGGACTAGCGGGAGTGACTCCTACAATGAGCAGTTCTTC
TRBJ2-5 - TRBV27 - CASSLSTGLETQYF TGTGCCAGCAGTTTATCGACCGGATTGGAGACCCAGTACTTC
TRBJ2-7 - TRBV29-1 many CSVGGRVFYEQYF TGCAGCGTGGGGGGCAGGGTCTTCTACGAGCAGTACTTC
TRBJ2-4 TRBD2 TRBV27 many CASSLLAGKNIQYF TGTGCCAGCAGTTTGCTAGCGGGGAAAAACATTCAGTACTTC
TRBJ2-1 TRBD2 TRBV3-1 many CASSLSVRTGGPDEQFF TGTGCCAGCAGCTTATCAGTGAGAACGGGAGGGCCCGATGAGCAGTTCTTC
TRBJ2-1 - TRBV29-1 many CSDSPGGRAEYNEQFF TGCAGCGATTCCCCCGGCGGGCGGGCAGAGTACAATGAGCAGTTCTTC
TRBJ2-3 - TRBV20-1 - CGASDSGTETGPQYF TGCGGTGCTAGCGACTCCGGGACGGAGACGGGTCCGCAGTATTTT
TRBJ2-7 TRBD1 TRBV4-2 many CASSPKHRDSSYEQYF TGTGCCAGCAGCCCAAAGCACCGGGACAGCTCCTACGAGCAGTACTTC
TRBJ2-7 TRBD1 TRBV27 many CASSFDRGTYEQYF TGTGCCAGCAGTTTCGACAGGGGCACCTACGAGCAGTACTTC
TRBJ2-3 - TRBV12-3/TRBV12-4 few CASSFSYSDTQYF TGTGCCAGCAGTTTCTCTTACAGCGATACGCAGTATTTT
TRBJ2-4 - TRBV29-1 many CSVLGVVGNIQYF TGCAGCGTACTCGGGGTTGTTGGAAACATTCAGTACTTC
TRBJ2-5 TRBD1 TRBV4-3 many CASSLGQGAWETQYF TGCGCCAGCAGCCTGGGACAGGGGGCATGGGAGACCCAGTACTTC
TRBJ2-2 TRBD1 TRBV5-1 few CASSPGQGSTGELFF TGCGCCAGCAGCCCGGGACAGGGTAGCACCGGGGAGCTGTTTTTT
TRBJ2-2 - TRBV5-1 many CASSLEGQTGELFF TGCGCCAGCAGCTTGGAGGGACAAACCGGGGAGCTGTTTTTT
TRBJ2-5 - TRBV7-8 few CASSILGTQETQYF TGTGCCAGCAGCATCCTGGGGACCCAAGAGACCCAGTACTTC
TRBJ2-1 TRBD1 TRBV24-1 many CATSDTHLGQGANEQFF TGTGCCACCAGCGACACACACTTAGGACAGGGGGCGAATGAGCAGTTCTTC
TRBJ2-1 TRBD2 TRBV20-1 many CSASRAERGYNEQFF TGCAGTGCTAGTCGCGCCGAGCGGGGTTACAATGAGCAGTTCTTC
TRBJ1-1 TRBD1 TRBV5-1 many CASSARTGYTEAFF TGCGCCAGCAGCGCCCGGACAGGGTACACTGAAGCTTTCTTT
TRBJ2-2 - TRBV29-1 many CSADSAAGELFF TGCAGCGCTGACTCTGCGGCCGGGGAGCTGTTTTTT
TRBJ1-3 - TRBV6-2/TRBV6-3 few CASSYRGPGNTIYF TGTGCCAGCAGTTACCGGGGACCTGGAAACACCATATATTTT
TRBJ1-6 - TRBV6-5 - CASSSREGNSPLHF TGTGCCAGCAGTTCCAGGGAGGGGAATTCACCCCTCCACTTT
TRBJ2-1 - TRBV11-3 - CASSLDTSSYNEQFF TGTGCCAGCAGCTTAGATACGAGCTCCTACAATGAGCAGTTCTTC
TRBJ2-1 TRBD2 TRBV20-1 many CSVSSGRYNEQFF TGCAGTGTCTCTAGCGGCAGGTACAATGAGCAGTTCTTC
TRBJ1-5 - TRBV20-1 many CSASGGNQPQHF TGCAGTGCTTCTGGGGGGAATCAGCCCCAGCATTTT